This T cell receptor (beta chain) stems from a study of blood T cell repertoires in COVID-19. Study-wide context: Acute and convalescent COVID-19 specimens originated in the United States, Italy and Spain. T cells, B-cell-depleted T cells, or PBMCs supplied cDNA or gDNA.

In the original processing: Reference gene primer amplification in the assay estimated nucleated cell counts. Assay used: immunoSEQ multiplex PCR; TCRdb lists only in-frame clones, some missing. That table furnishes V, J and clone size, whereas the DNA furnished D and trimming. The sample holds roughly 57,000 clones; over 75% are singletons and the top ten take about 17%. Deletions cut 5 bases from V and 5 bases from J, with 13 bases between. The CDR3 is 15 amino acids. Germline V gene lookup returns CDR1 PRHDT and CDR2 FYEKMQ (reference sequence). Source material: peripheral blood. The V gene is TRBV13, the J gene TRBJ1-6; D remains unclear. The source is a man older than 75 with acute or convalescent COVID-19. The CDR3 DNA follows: TGTGCCAGCAGCACTAGGCGCGCCGATAATTCACCCCTCCACTTT. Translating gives CASSTRRADNSPLHF.